A selection of T cell receptor beta chains follows, all from one sample in a study of T cell repertoires in cytomegalovirus infection. TCRdb reprocessed the reads via MiXCR and lists one record per CDR3 protein. The table includes approximately 770,000 distinct CDR3 sequences, roughly 28% detected once. No antigen has been identified for these receptors. The source was cultured CD8+ T cells from PBMCs, collected from culture after CMV antigen stimulation. These receptors originate from a human donor in good health (CMV status not recorded). Some clones in this sample may be carry-over from other donors' samples. The CDR3 runs from the conserved cysteine through the conserved F or W. The order of the fields is D gene, J gene, clone size, V gene, CDR3 protein, CDR3 DNA. The D gene is left open where the match is weak. Clone size is given for some rows only: seen once, a few or many times, or a class if the clone is expanded.

d_gene: -
j_gene: TRBJ1-5
abundance: -
v_gene: TRBV18
CDR3aa: CASSLERGGGQPQHF
CDR3nt: TGTGCCAGCTCACTCGAACGGGGGGGGGGACAGCCCCAGCATTTT

d_gene: TRBD1
j_gene: TRBJ2-5
abundance: -
v_gene: TRBV7-9
CDR3aa: CASRQWDREILETQYF
CDR3nt: TGTGCCAGCAGGCAATGGGACAGGGAGATTTTAGAGACCCAGTACTTC

d_gene: -
j_gene: TRBJ1-2
abundance: -
v_gene: TRBV25-1
CDR3aa: CASSDSPGTSGYTF
CDR3nt: TGTGCCAGCAGTGATTCGCCAGGAACATCTGGCTACACCTTC

d_gene: -
j_gene: TRBJ1-5
abundance: -
v_gene: TRBV6-2/TRBV6-3
CDR3aa: CASSHGESQPQHF
CDR3nt: TGTGCCAGCAGCCACGGGGAAAGTCAGCCCCAGCATTTT

d_gene: TRBD2
j_gene: TRBJ2-1
abundance: few
v_gene: TRBV27
CDR3aa: CASSLAGVFNEQFF
CDR3nt: TGTGCCAGCAGTTTAGCGGGGGTGTTCAATGAGCAGTTCTTC

d_gene: TRBD1
j_gene: TRBJ1-6
abundance: few
v_gene: TRBV12-5
CDR3aa: CASGLWTGIGRSPLHF
CDR3nt: TGTGCTAGTGGTTTGTGGACAGGGATAGGGCGGTCACCCCTCCACTTT

d_gene: -
j_gene: TRBJ1-6
abundance: many
v_gene: TRBV19
CDR3aa: CASSTDYSSYNSPLHF
CDR3nt: TGTGCCAGTAGTACCGACTACAGCTCCTATAATTCACCCCTCCACTTT

d_gene: -
j_gene: TRBJ2-2
abundance: -
v_gene: TRBV12-3/TRBV12-4
CDR3aa: CASSLGGLVRELFF
CDR3nt: TGTGCCAGCAGTTTAGGGGGGCTGGTGCGGGAGCTGTTTTTT

d_gene: -
j_gene: TRBJ1-4
abundance: -
v_gene: TRBV2
CDR3aa: CASKRRGWQNEKLFF
CDR3nt: TGTGCCAGCAAACGAAGGGGCTGGCAAAATGAAAAACTGTTTTTT

d_gene: -
j_gene: TRBJ1-1
abundance: -
v_gene: TRBV24-1
CDR3aa: CATRKSRNTEAFF
CDR3nt: TGTGCCACCAGAAAGTCACGGAACACTGAAGCTTTCTTT

d_gene: -
j_gene: TRBJ1-2
abundance: -
v_gene: TRBV6-5
CDR3aa: CASGGAGVGYTF
CDR3nt: TGTGCCAGCGGTGGGGCAGGGGTTGGCTACACCTTC

d_gene: TRBD1
j_gene: TRBJ1-4
abundance: few
v_gene: TRBV12-3/TRBV12-4
CDR3aa: CASSLGTGKVRANEKLFF
CDR3nt: TGTGCCAGCAGTTTGGGGACAGGGAAGGTTCGGGCTAATGAAAAACTGTTTTTT

d_gene: -
j_gene: TRBJ2-1
abundance: -
v_gene: TRBV9
CDR3aa: CASSGGGTSYNEQFF
CDR3nt: TGTGCCAGCAGCGGTGGGGGTACCTCCTACAATGAGCAGTTCTTC

d_gene: -
j_gene: TRBJ2-1
abundance: many
v_gene: TRBV28
CDR3aa: CASSLGRNRGNEQFF
CDR3nt: TGTGCCAGCAGTTTAGGGAGAAATAGGGGCAATGAGCAGTTCTTC

d_gene: -
j_gene: TRBJ2-1
abundance: -
v_gene: TRBV5-5
CDR3aa: CASSRDKGNEQFF
CDR3nt: TGTGCCAGCAGCCGGGACAAGGGCAATGAGCAGTTCTTC

d_gene: -
j_gene: TRBJ2-5
abundance: -
v_gene: TRBV6-2/TRBV6-3
CDR3aa: CASSYRDSRVETQYF
CDR3nt: TGTGCCAGCAGTTACCGGGACTCTCGGGTGGAGACCCAGTACTTC

d_gene: -
j_gene: TRBJ1-2
abundance: -
v_gene: TRBV24-1
CDR3aa: CATSDLNYPGYTF
CDR3nt: TGTGCCACCAGTGATTTAAACTACCCGGGCTACACCTTC

d_gene: TRBD1
j_gene: TRBJ1-4
abundance: -
v_gene: TRBV7-9
CDR3aa: CASSSPDRGPEKLFF
CDR3nt: TGTGCCAGCAGCTCCCCGGACAGGGGGCCCGAAAAACTGTTTTTT

d_gene: -
j_gene: TRBJ2-7
abundance: -
v_gene: TRBV5-6
CDR3aa: CASSLGASGAEQYF
CDR3nt: TGTGCCAGCAGCTTGGGGGCATCAGGCGCGGAGCAGTACTTC

d_gene: -
j_gene: TRBJ2-5
abundance: -
v_gene: TRBV7-9
CDR3aa: CASSLVTGRETQYF
CDR3nt: TGTGCCAGCAGCTTAGTTACAGGTCGGGAGACCCAGTACTTC

d_gene: TRBD1
j_gene: TRBJ1-3
abundance: many
v_gene: TRBV20-1
CDR3aa: CSASTGGTGNTIYF
CDR3nt: TGCAGTGCGAGCACAGGGGGAACGGGAAACACCATATATTTT

d_gene: TRBD2
j_gene: TRBJ2-1
abundance: few
v_gene: TRBV6-2/TRBV6-3
CDR3aa: CASSYLGGYNEQFF
CDR3nt: TGTGCCAGCAGTTATCTGGGGGGGTACAATGAGCAGTTCTTC

d_gene: TRBD1
j_gene: TRBJ2-4
abundance: -
v_gene: TRBV12-5
CDR3aa: CASGLDTGGLAKNIQYF
CDR3nt: TGTGCTAGTGGTTTGGATACAGGGGGATTGGCCAAAAACATTCAGTACTTC

d_gene: TRBD2
j_gene: TRBJ2-3
abundance: -
v_gene: TRBV12-3/TRBV12-4
CDR3aa: CASSLRLAGGTSTDTQYF
CDR3nt: TGTGCCAGCAGTTTAAGACTAGCGGGGGGGACAAGCACAGATACGCAGTATTTT

d_gene: -
j_gene: TRBJ1-1
abundance: many
v_gene: TRBV6-6
CDR3aa: CASSYSPGEYTEAFF
CDR3nt: TGTGCCAGCAGTTACTCCCCAGGAGAGTACACTGAAGCTTTCTTT

d_gene: TRBD1
j_gene: TRBJ1-1
abundance: many
v_gene: TRBV4-1
CDR3aa: CASSQDTGVDTEAFF
CDR3nt: TGCGCCAGCAGCCAAGATACAGGGGTCGACACTGAAGCTTTCTTT

d_gene: TRBD1
j_gene: TRBJ2-4
abundance: -
v_gene: TRBV6-1
CDR3aa: CASSHDRGPKNIQYF
CDR3nt: TGTGCCAGCAGCCACGACAGGGGGCCCAAAAACATTCAGTACTTC

d_gene: -
j_gene: TRBJ1-1
abundance: once
v_gene: TRBV7-9
CDR3aa: CASSGRGGHTEAFF
CDR3nt: TGTGCCAGCAGCGGCCGCGGGGGGCACACTGAAGCTTTCTTT

d_gene: TRBD2
j_gene: TRBJ2-3
abundance: once
v_gene: TRBV20-1
CDR3aa: CSAALAGGATDTQYF
CDR3nt: TGCAGTGCTGCTCTAGCGGGGGGGGCCACAGATACGCAGTATTTT

d_gene: TRBD2
j_gene: TRBJ2-5
abundance: -
v_gene: TRBV12-3/TRBV12-4
CDR3aa: CASSSLSGGAEETQYF
CDR3nt: TGTGCCAGCAGTTCTCTTAGCGGGGGGGCCGAAGAGACCCAGTACTTC

d_gene: -
j_gene: TRBJ2-3
abundance: -
v_gene: TRBV5-4
CDR3aa: CASSTWVLKTIPTDTQYF
CDR3nt: TGTGCCAGCAGCACTTGGGTACTAAAGACAATTCCCACAGATACGCAGTATTTT

d_gene: -
j_gene: TRBJ2-5
abundance: few
v_gene: TRBV11-2
CDR3aa: CASSLDVGGETQYF
CDR3nt: TGTGCCAGCAGCTTAGACGTCGGGGGTGAGACCCAGTACTTC

d_gene: TRBD2
j_gene: TRBJ2-2
abundance: -
v_gene: TRBV12-5
CDR3aa: CASGLSGAMNTGELFF
CDR3nt: TGTGCTAGTGGCCTTAGCGGGGCCATGAACACCGGGGAGCTGTTTTTT

d_gene: TRBD1
j_gene: TRBJ2-1
abundance: -
v_gene: TRBV25-1
CDR3aa: CASNSKGQFYNEQFF
CDR3nt: TGTGCCAGCAATTCAAAGGGACAGTTTTACAATGAGCAGTTCTTC

d_gene: -
j_gene: TRBJ2-5
abundance: few
v_gene: TRBV6-1
CDR3aa: CATLQGLETQYF
CDR3nt: TGTGCCACCTTACAGGGTTTGGAGACCCAGTACTTC

d_gene: -
j_gene: TRBJ1-4
abundance: -
v_gene: TRBV27
CDR3aa: CASSLFPTRVDEKLFF
CDR3nt: TGTGCCAGCAGTTTATTCCCCACCAGGGTTGATGAAAAACTGTTTTTT

d_gene: -
j_gene: TRBJ2-5
abundance: -
v_gene: TRBV7-3
CDR3aa: CASSLSGAPQETQYF
CDR3nt: TGTGCCAGCAGCTTATCAGGGGCCCCCCAAGAGACCCAGTACTTC

d_gene: -
j_gene: TRBJ1-1
abundance: -
v_gene: TRBV4-1
CDR3aa: CASSQEVIGVLNTEAFF
CDR3nt: TGCGCCAGCAGCCAAGAAGTTATAGGAGTTCTGAACACTGAAGCTTTCTTT

d_gene: -
j_gene: TRBJ1-2
abundance: few
v_gene: TRBV27
CDR3aa: CASRENDSPDYGYTF
CDR3nt: TGTGCCAGCAGGGAGAATGACAGTCCCGACTATGGCTACACCTTC

d_gene: TRBD1
j_gene: TRBJ2-1
abundance: -
v_gene: TRBV7-9
CDR3aa: CASSLGFGTGGNEQFF
CDR3nt: TGTGCCAGCAGCTTAGGCTTCGGGACAGGGGGGAATGAGCAGTTCTTC

d_gene: TRBD2
j_gene: TRBJ2-1
abundance: -
v_gene: TRBV28
CDR3aa: CASSFRASGGASNEQFF
CDR3nt: TGTGCCAGCAGTTTTCGGGCTAGCGGGGGGGCCTCGAATGAGCAGTTCTTC

d_gene: TRBD2
j_gene: TRBJ2-1
abundance: many
v_gene: TRBV7-6
CDR3aa: CASTGVGGTYNEQFF
CDR3nt: TGTGCCAGCACCGGGGTGGGGGGGACCTACAATGAGCAGTTCTTC

d_gene: -
j_gene: TRBJ1-4
abundance: few
v_gene: TRBV6-2/TRBV6-3
CDR3aa: CASSYSERQKSGEKLFF
CDR3nt: TGTGCCAGCAGTTACTCGGAAAGGCAGAAAAGTGGCGAAAAACTGTTTTTT

d_gene: -
j_gene: TRBJ2-2
abundance: -
v_gene: TRBV7-6
CDR3aa: CASSPLGGRPNTGELFF
CDR3nt: TGTGCCAGCAGCCCCTTAGGAGGGAGACCGAACACCGGGGAGCTGTTTTTT

d_gene: -
j_gene: TRBJ2-5
abundance: many
v_gene: TRBV7-2
CDR3aa: CASSSTKAGETQYF
CDR3nt: TGTGCCAGCAGCTCTACTAAGGCGGGAGAGACCCAGTACTTC

d_gene: -
j_gene: TRBJ1-3
abundance: -
v_gene: TRBV6-5
CDR3aa: CASSYRNTIYF
CDR3nt: TGTGCCAGCAGTTATCGAAACACCATATATTTT

d_gene: -
j_gene: TRBJ2-3
abundance: -
v_gene: TRBV15
CDR3aa: CATSGRTRFTDTQYF
CDR3nt: TGTGCCACCTCCGGACGAACCCGTTTCACAGATACGCAGTATTTT

d_gene: -
j_gene: TRBJ1-2
abundance: few
v_gene: TRBV7-9
CDR3aa: CASSSSGGAYGYTF
CDR3nt: TGTGCCAGCAGCTCGTCCGGGGGGGCCTATGGCTACACCTTC

d_gene: TRBD2
j_gene: TRBJ2-5
abundance: few
v_gene: TRBV12-3/TRBV12-4
CDR3aa: CASSSSYWRGGEETQYF
CDR3nt: TGTGCCAGCAGTTCTAGTTACTGGCGGGGGGGCGAAGAGACCCAGTACTTC

d_gene: -
j_gene: TRBJ2-6
abundance: few
v_gene: TRBV2
CDR3aa: CASSDQGLSGANVLTF
CDR3nt: TGTGCCAGCAGTGATCAGGGACTCTCTGGGGCCAACGTCCTGACTTTC

d_gene: -
j_gene: TRBJ1-6
abundance: -
v_gene: TRBV3-1
CDR3aa: CASSLRTDRYSPLHF
CDR3nt: TGTGCCAGCAGCCTCCGGACAGATAGGTATTCACCCCTCCACTTT

d_gene: -
j_gene: TRBJ2-5
abundance: many
v_gene: TRBV7-8
CDR3aa: CASSPPSLGQETQYF
CDR3nt: TGTGCCAGCAGCCCCCCCTCACTGGGGCAAGAGACCCAGTACTTC

d_gene: -
j_gene: TRBJ2-7
abundance: -
v_gene: TRBV19
CDR3aa: CASSPRGDMGDEQYF
CDR3nt: TGTGCCAGTAGTCCAAGAGGTGATATGGGAGACGAGCAGTACTTC

d_gene: -
j_gene: TRBJ2-3
abundance: few
v_gene: TRBV7-8
CDR3aa: CASSTRVDTQYF
CDR3nt: TGTGCCAGCAGCACTAGGGTAGATACGCAGTATTTT

d_gene: TRBD1
j_gene: TRBJ1-2
abundance: -
v_gene: TRBV7-6
CDR3aa: CASSQPGQARGTYGYTF
CDR3nt: TGTGCCAGCAGCCAACCCGGACAGGCACGGGGGACCTATGGCTACACCTTC

d_gene: -
j_gene: TRBJ1-5
abundance: few
v_gene: TRBV2
CDR3aa: CASNDDYSNQPQHF
CDR3nt: TGTGCCAGCAACGACGATTATAGCAATCAGCCCCAGCATTTT